This T cell receptor (beta chain) was sequenced for a study of T cell repertoires in cytomegalovirus infection. Study context: Use of recently identified HLA-C-restricted and well-studied HLA-B-restricted CMV epitopes was part of the study.

This clonotype showed up many times. Antigen unknown. Germline trimming cut 3 bases from V and 4 bases from J; bases unmatched to any gene: 8. CDR3 length equals 16 residues. Germline lookup yields CDR1 SGHTA and CDR2 FQGNSA. TCRdb re-analysed the reads in MiXCR, keeping a single row per CDR3 protein. This sample has hundreds of thousands of distinct CDR3 sequences, with roughly 29% found just once. The source of this sequence is a human donor in good health (CMV status not recorded). Some clones in this sample may be carry-over from other donors' samples. The rearrangement links TRBV7-2 to TRBJ2-2, with 7 bases that match TRBD2. The sample was cultured PBMCs, taken from culture after CMV antigen stimulation. The CDR3 coding sequence is TGTGCCAGCAGCTTGAAGCGCCCGGGAGGCACCGGGGAGCTGTTTTTT. Its translation: CASSLKRPGGTGELFF.